The rows below give T cell receptor beta chains drawn from one sample of a study of T cells after yellow fever vaccination. Using its own MiXCR run on the 5' RACE reads, TCRdb lists one record per CDR3 protein. The data hold about 340,000 distinct CDR3 sequences, with approximately 3.9% observed a single time. Specimen: PBMCs, collected 5 days after the yellow fever booster vaccination. The receptors shown here come from a man younger than 35 who received the YFV17D yellow fever vaccine. Each CDR3 is given with its conserved first and last residue. The D gene is left open where the match is weak. Clone size is given for some rows only: seen once, a few or many times, or a class if the clone is expanded.

d_gene: .
v_gene: TRBV24-1
abundance: few
j_gene: TRBJ2-2
CDR3nt: TGTGCCACCAGTGACCCCGGACGGGTCGGGGAGCTGTTTTTT
CDR3aa: CATSDPGRVGELFF

d_gene: TRBD1
v_gene: TRBV7-9
abundance: .
j_gene: TRBJ1-5
CDR3nt: TGTGCCAGCAGCTCAGGGACAGCAGATAGCAATCAGCCCCAGCATTTT
CDR3aa: CASSSGTADSNQPQHF

d_gene: .
v_gene: TRBV7-3
abundance: many
j_gene: TRBJ2-5
CDR3nt: TGTGCCAGCAGCTACGGGGCTCAAGAGACCCAGTACTTC
CDR3aa: CASSYGAQETQYF

d_gene: .
v_gene: TRBV7-2
abundance: few
j_gene: TRBJ2-1
CDR3nt: TGTGCCAGCAGCTGGAGATACAATGAGCAGTTCTTC
CDR3aa: CASSWRYNEQFF

d_gene: .
v_gene: TRBV15
abundance: few
j_gene: TRBJ2-1
CDR3nt: TGTGCCACCAGCAGAGGCCGGAGCTCCTACAATGAGCAGTTCTTC
CDR3aa: CATSRGRSSYNEQFF

d_gene: .
v_gene: TRBV7-9
abundance: .
j_gene: TRBJ1-1
CDR3nt: TGTGCCAGCAGCTTAGCGTTCGAGGGCGCTGAAGCTTTCTTT
CDR3aa: CASSLAFEGAEAFF

d_gene: .
v_gene: TRBV6-2/TRBV6-3
abundance: many
j_gene: TRBJ1-1
CDR3nt: TGTGCCAGCAGTCCCTTGGCAGGGAGTGGCACTGAAGCTTTCTTT
CDR3aa: CASSPLAGSGTEAFF

d_gene: .
v_gene: TRBV19
abundance: few
j_gene: TRBJ2-1
CDR3nt: TGTGCCAGTAGTATCGTGGATGAGCAGTTCTTC
CDR3aa: CASSIVDEQFF

d_gene: TRBD2
v_gene: TRBV29-1
abundance: .
j_gene: TRBJ2-3
CDR3nt: TGCAGCTTCCGAATAGCGGGGGAGAGCACAGATACGCAGTATTTT
CDR3aa: CSFRIAGESTDTQYF

d_gene: .
v_gene: TRBV2
abundance: many
j_gene: TRBJ1-1
CDR3nt: TGTGCCAGCATAGAAGACAGGGAAGCTTTCTTT
CDR3aa: CASIEDREAFF

d_gene: .
v_gene: TRBV7-2
abundance: .
j_gene: TRBJ2-5
CDR3nt: TGTGCCAGCAGCACCCACCGGGGGGAGACCCAGTACTTC
CDR3aa: CASSTHRGETQYF

d_gene: .
v_gene: TRBV25-1
abundance: few
j_gene: TRBJ1-2
CDR3nt: TGTGCCAGCAGTGAACGGGGCTCGTACTATGGCTACACCTTC
CDR3aa: CASSERGSYYGYTF

d_gene: TRBD1
v_gene: TRBV28
abundance: .
j_gene: TRBJ1-6
CDR3nt: TGTGCCAGCAGCCTACGGGGACAGGGCGGTAGGACCCTCCACTTT
CDR3aa: CASSLRGQGGRTLHF

d_gene: .
v_gene: TRBV6-2/TRBV6-3
abundance: many
j_gene: TRBJ1-1
CDR3nt: TGTGCCAGCAGTTACGCCGGAAGGCGGGCGACTGAAGCTTTCTTT
CDR3aa: CASSYAGRRATEAFF

d_gene: TRBD1
v_gene: TRBV6-6
abundance: few
j_gene: TRBJ1-1
CDR3nt: TGTGCCAGCAGTTACGGGCCGGGACAGGGGAAATTAGAAGCTTTCTTT
CDR3aa: CASSYGPGQGKLEAFF

d_gene: TRBD1
v_gene: TRBV18
abundance: few
j_gene: TRBJ2-7
CDR3nt: TGTGCCAGCTCACCGGTCTGGGCCAGGGGGCGAAACGAGCAGTACTTC
CDR3aa: CASSPVWARGRNEQYF

d_gene: .
v_gene: TRBV6-5
abundance: .
j_gene: TRBJ2-5
CDR3nt: TGTGCCAGCAGTTACGCGGGTCCGTCGGAGACCCAGTACTTC
CDR3aa: CASSYAGPSETQYF

d_gene: .
v_gene: TRBV5-1
abundance: .
j_gene: TRBJ1-5
CDR3nt: TGCGCCAGCAGCCTGACACCGACTAGCAATCAGCCCCAGCATTTT
CDR3aa: CASSLTPTSNQPQHF

d_gene: .
v_gene: TRBV2
abundance: many
j_gene: TRBJ2-7
CDR3nt: TGTGCCAGCAGTGAACAGGGGACTCACTACGAGCAGTACTTC
CDR3aa: CASSEQGTHYEQYF

d_gene: .
v_gene: TRBV28
abundance: .
j_gene: TRBJ2-2
CDR3nt: TGTGCCAGCAGTTTATGGCGAACTAACACCGGGGAGCTGTTTTTT
CDR3aa: CASSLWRTNTGELFF

d_gene: .
v_gene: TRBV20-1
abundance: many
j_gene: TRBJ2-2
CDR3nt: TGCAGTGCTAGGCAGGGTAACACCGGGGAGCTGTTTTTT
CDR3aa: CSARQGNTGELFF

d_gene: .
v_gene: TRBV6-5
abundance: .
j_gene: TRBJ2-3
CDR3nt: TGTGCCAGCAGAAGCCTAGTGGATACGCAGTATTTT
CDR3aa: CASRSLVDTQYF

d_gene: .
v_gene: TRBV27
abundance: .
j_gene: TRBJ2-4
CDR3nt: TGTGCCAGCAGGGGCAGGTTATTAGCCAAAAACATTCAGTACTTC
CDR3aa: CASRGRLLAKNIQYF

d_gene: TRBD2
v_gene: TRBV4-1
abundance: few
j_gene: TRBJ2-7
CDR3nt: TGCGCCAGCAGCCAAAAGGCCGCTAGCGGGGTTCCCTCCTACGAGCAGTACTTC
CDR3aa: CASSQKAASGVPSYEQYF

d_gene: .
v_gene: TRBV29-1
abundance: few
j_gene: TRBJ1-1
CDR3nt: TGCAGCGCACCGGGGGCCGGCACTGAAGCTTTCTTT
CDR3aa: CSAPGAGTEAFF

d_gene: TRBD1
v_gene: TRBV10-3
abundance: many
j_gene: TRBJ2-5
CDR3nt: TGTGCCACAAGACAGGGGCAAGAGACCCAGTACTTC
CDR3aa: CATRQGQETQYF

d_gene: .
v_gene: TRBV10-2
abundance: .
j_gene: TRBJ2-7
CDR3nt: TGCGCCAGCAGTGAGTACCCCCAAGGCCACTACGAGCAGTACTTC
CDR3aa: CASSEYPQGHYEQYF

d_gene: .
v_gene: TRBV12-3/TRBV12-4
abundance: .
j_gene: TRBJ1-1
CDR3nt: TGTGCCAGCAGTTTCACCGGGACGCGCACTGAAGCTTTCTTT
CDR3aa: CASSFTGTRTEAFF

d_gene: TRBD2
v_gene: TRBV4-2
abundance: many
j_gene: TRBJ2-5
CDR3nt: TGTGCCAGCAGCCAAGATCTGCCGGGACTAGCGGGGTCCCCGGGGACCCAGTACTTC
CDR3aa: CASSQDLPGLAGSPGTQYF

d_gene: TRBD2
v_gene: TRBV4-2
abundance: many
j_gene: TRBJ2-5
CDR3nt: TGTGCCAGCAGCGAACTAGCGGGGGCCCAAGAGACCCAGTACTTC
CDR3aa: CASSELAGAQETQYF

d_gene: .
v_gene: TRBV15
abundance: many
j_gene: TRBJ2-3
CDR3nt: TGTGCCACCAGCAGAGATAGGCGGAGTTGGGCAGATACGCAGTATTTT
CDR3aa: CATSRDRRSWADTQYF

d_gene: .
v_gene: TRBV6-6
abundance: many
j_gene: TRBJ2-7
CDR3nt: TGTGCCACCAGTACTGGGGTCTACGAGCAGTACTTC
CDR3aa: CATSTGVYEQYF

d_gene: .
v_gene: TRBV6-5
abundance: many
j_gene: TRBJ1-3
CDR3nt: TGTGCCAGCAGTTACGCAGACGTCGCCGGAAACACCATATATTTT
CDR3aa: CASSYADVAGNTIYF

d_gene: .
v_gene: TRBV5-4
abundance: .
j_gene: TRBJ1-4
CDR3nt: TGTGCCAGCAGCTCCACCCCTGGAAAACTGTTTTTT
CDR3aa: CASSSTPGKLFF

d_gene: TRBD1
v_gene: TRBV24-1
abundance: .
j_gene: TRBJ1-6
CDR3nt: TGTGCCACCAGTGATCCCCGGGACAGGGTAGGGGGTTATAATTCACCCCTCCACTTT
CDR3aa: CATSDPRDRVGGYNSPLHF

d_gene: .
v_gene: TRBV5-1
abundance: many
j_gene: TRBJ2-5
CDR3nt: TGCGCCAGCAGCTTGGATGGGCCCCAAGGCCCAGAGACCCAGTACTTC
CDR3aa: CASSLDGPQGPETQYF

d_gene: .
v_gene: TRBV5-1
abundance: .
j_gene: TRBJ2-1
CDR3nt: TGCGCCAGCATGAGAGGTGACTCCTACAATGAGCAGTTCTTC
CDR3aa: CASMRGDSYNEQFF

d_gene: .
v_gene: TRBV7-9
abundance: .
j_gene: TRBJ2-3
CDR3nt: TGTGCCAGCAGCCCCCCTACCGCAGATACGCAGTATTTT
CDR3aa: CASSPPTADTQYF

d_gene: .
v_gene: TRBV7-3
abundance: few
j_gene: TRBJ1-2
CDR3nt: TGTGCCAGCAGCTCCGGACAGCAGAACTATGGCTACACCTTC
CDR3aa: CASSSGQQNYGYTF